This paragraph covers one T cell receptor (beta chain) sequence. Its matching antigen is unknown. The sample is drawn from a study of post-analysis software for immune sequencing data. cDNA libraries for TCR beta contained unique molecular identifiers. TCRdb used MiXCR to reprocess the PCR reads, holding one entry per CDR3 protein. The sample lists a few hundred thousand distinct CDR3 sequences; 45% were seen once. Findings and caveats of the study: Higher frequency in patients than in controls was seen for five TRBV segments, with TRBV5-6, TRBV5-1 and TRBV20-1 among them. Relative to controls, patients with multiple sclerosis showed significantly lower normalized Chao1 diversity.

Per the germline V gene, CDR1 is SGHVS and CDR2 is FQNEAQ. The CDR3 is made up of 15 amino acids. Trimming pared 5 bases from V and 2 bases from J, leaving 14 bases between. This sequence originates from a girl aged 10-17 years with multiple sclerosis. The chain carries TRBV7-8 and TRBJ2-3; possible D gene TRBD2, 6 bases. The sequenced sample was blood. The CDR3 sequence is CASSPGLTTTDTQYF. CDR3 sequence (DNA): TGTGCCAGCAGCCCGGGACTTACAACCACAGATACGCAGTATTTT.